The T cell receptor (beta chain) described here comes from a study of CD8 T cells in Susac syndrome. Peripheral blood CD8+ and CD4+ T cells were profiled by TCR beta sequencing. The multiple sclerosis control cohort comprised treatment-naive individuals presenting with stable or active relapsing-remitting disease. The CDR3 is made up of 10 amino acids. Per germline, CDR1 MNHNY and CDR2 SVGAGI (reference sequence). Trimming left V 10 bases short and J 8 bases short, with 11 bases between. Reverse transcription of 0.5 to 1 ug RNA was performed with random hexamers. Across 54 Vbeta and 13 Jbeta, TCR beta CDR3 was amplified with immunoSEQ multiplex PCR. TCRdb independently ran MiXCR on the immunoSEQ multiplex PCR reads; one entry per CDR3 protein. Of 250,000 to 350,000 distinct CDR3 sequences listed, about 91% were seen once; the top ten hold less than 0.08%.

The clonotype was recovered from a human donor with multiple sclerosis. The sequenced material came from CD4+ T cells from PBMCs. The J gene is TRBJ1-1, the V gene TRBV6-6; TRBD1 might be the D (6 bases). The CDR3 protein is CATRGQEAFF. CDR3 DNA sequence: TGTGCCACCAGAGGACAGGAAGCTTTCTTT.